This T cell receptor (beta chain) was sequenced during a study of response to subunit inactivated influenza vaccine. This clonotype has more than one count but fewer than ten. Its target is unknown. General study findings and limits: Few additional T cells are recruited per seasonal influenza vaccination, authors suggested.

TCRdb re-called the RT-PCR reads with MiXCR, one entry per CDR3 protein. Among under 850,000 distinct CDR3 sequences listed, approximately 18% were seen once. V lost 4 bases to trimming and J lost 3 bases, with 16 bases between them. CDR1 is DFQATT, CDR2 SNEGSKA, per germline (reference sequence). The CDR3 is made up of 15 amino acids. The rearrangement uses TRBV20-1 and TRBJ1-5; D is possibly TRBD1 (5 bases). This TCR was recovered from a man in his fifties who received an inactivated influenza vaccine. Sequencing used PBMCs from blood, obtained 4 to 6 days after vaccination. In DNA form, the CDR3 reads TGCAGTGCTACAAGGCCTGCGGACAACAATCAGCCCCAGCATTTT. Protein sequence: CSATRPADNNQPQHF.